These 16 T cell receptor beta chains were sequenced from one sample in a study of blood T cell repertoires in COVID-19. TCRdb keeps only in-frame clones here, not all; method: immunoSEQ multiplex PCR. The repertoire holds 35,000 to 50,000 clones, with around 90% as singletons. What was sequenced was peripheral blood. These TCRs come from a human donor in a cohort sampled during active COVID-19.

This rearrangement joins TRBV6-5 to TRBJ2-1; D might be TRBD1 (6 bases). The CDR3 is 14 residues long. Trimming left V 5 bases short and J 7 bases short, with 15 bases between. Germline CDR1 reads MNHEY; CDR2 reads SVGAGI. CDR3 nucleotides: TGTGCCAGCAGTCAACAGGGTACTGCTAATGAGCAGTTCTTC. Encoded protein: CASSQQGTANEQFF.

The chain recombines TRBV30 with TRBJ2-7; D is possibly TRBD2 (5 bases). Trimming removed 1 base at V and 2 bases at J, with 9 bases between. The CDR3 contains 13 residues. From germline, CDR1 is GTSNPN and CDR2 SVGIG (reference sequence). As DNA, the CDR3 is TGTGCCTGGAGTGGGCGGGCCGCCTACGAGCAGTACTTC. This sequence encodes CAWSGRAAYEQYF.

The chain links TRBV30 to TRBJ2-7; D is possibly TRBD1 (6 bases). CDR3 length equals 13 residues. V was clipped by 1 base and J by 3 bases, with 10 bases between them. The germline V gene encodes CDR1 GTSNPN and CDR2 SVGIG (reference sequence). CDR3 loop: CAWSGRGGYEQYF. In DNA, the CDR3 is TGTGCCTGGAGTGGCAGGGGTGGCTACGAGCAGTACTTC. Full variable domain (outside the CDR3, taken from reference TRBV30 and TRBJ2-7): SQTIHQWPATLVQPVGSPLSLECTVEGTSNPNLYWYRQAAGRGLQLLFYSVGIGQISSEVPQNLSASRPQDRQFILSSKKLLLSDSGFYLCAWSGRGGYEQYFGPGTRLTVT.

Here the CDR3 DNA reads TGTGCCTGGACTTACAGGACTAGCGGAATCTCCTACGAGCAGTACTTC. It yields the protein CAWTYRTSGISYEQYF. The chain joins TRBV30 to TRBJ2-7; TRBD2 aligns across 10 bases. The J segment lost 0 bases and the V segment lost 4 bases, leaving 9 bases of the junction unmatched. Per the germline V gene, CDR1 is GTSNPN and CDR2 is SVGIG (reference sequence). There are 16 residues in the CDR3.

This chain links TRBV13 with TRBJ2-1, with 8 bases aligning to TRBD1. J was trimmed by 8 bases and V by 5 bases; bases with no gene match: 11. This CDR3 contains 15 residues. CDR1 and CDR2 (germline): PRHDT, FYEKMQ (reference sequence). The CDR3 DNA is TGTGCCAGCAGCGCTCACAGGGGGTTATTGGATGAGCAGTTCTTC. Residues: CASSAHRGLLDEQFF.

Judged by abundance, this clone is medium-sized. The V call is TRBV18, the J call TRBJ1-1; TRBD1 matches at 7 bases. The CDR3 extends over 15 amino acids. CDR1 and CDR2 (germline): KGHSH, LQKENI. The trim removed 6 bases at V and 5 bases at J, leaving 12 bases unmatched. The CDR3 coding sequence is TGTGCCAGCTCCCCCTCGGACAGGTGGGGGACTGAAGCTTTCTTT. This translates into CASSPSDRWGTEAFF. The full variable domain, its missing parts supplied by reference TRBV18 and TRBJ1-1, is NAGVMQNPRHLVRRRGQEARLRCSPMKGHSHVYWYRQLPEEGLKFMVYLQKENIIDESGMPKERFSAEFPKEGPSILRIQQVVRGDSAAYFCASSPSDRWGTEAFFGQGTRLTVV.

This clone was counted only a few times. This rearrangement joins TRBV10-3 to TRBJ2-7; 7 bases match TRBD2. The V segment lost 10 bases and the J segment 0 bases; nucleotides outside the gene matches: 6. The germline gives CDR1 ENHRY, CDR2 SYGVKD. CDR3 size: 13 residues. The CDR3 here is CATWWGGSYEQYF. The CDR3 DNA reads as TGTGCCACATGGTGGGGGGGCTCCTACGAGCAGTACTTC.

On this clone itself: The junction and the germline gene differ at one end; a read error may be behind it. The chain carries TRBV6-2 or TRBV6-3 and TRBJ2-5, with 8 bases aligning to TRBD2. Per the germline V gene, CDR1 is MNHEY and CDR2 is SVGEGT. The CDR3 is made up of 16 amino acids. The CDR3 reads CASTYRPGTRKETQYF. The CDR3 DNA reads as TGTGCCAGCACTTACCGACCCGGGACTAGGAAAGAGACCCAGTACTTC.

This chain connects TRBV4-1 to TRBJ1-4; D unclear. Trimming cost V 0 bases and J 5 bases, with 19 bases left between them. CDR3 length: 18 residues. The germline gives CDR1 MGHRA, CDR2 YSYEKL. The CDR3 DNA is TGCGCCAGCAGCCAAGACCCAACGCACCTCAGGATAAATGAAAAACTGTTTTTT. Encoded protein: CASSQDPTHLRINEKLFF.

The chain uses TRBV15 and TRBJ1-2, with 9 bases matching TRBD1. CDR1 and CDR2 from the germline V gene are LNHNV and YYDKDF (reference sequence). The V and J ends lost 0 bases and 4 bases, in that order; junction bases with no gene match: 6. The CDR3 loop spans 16 amino acids. DNA for the CDR3: TGTGCCACCAGCAGAGATCCGGGACAGGGCACCTATGGCTACACCTTC. This codes for CATSRDPGQGTYGYTF.

The gene calls are TRBV7-9 and TRBJ1-1, with a tentative D call TRBD1 (5 bases). The CDR3 extends over 14 amino acids. The V and J ends lost 2 bases and 4 bases respectively, with 11 bases between them. Germline V gives CDR1 SEHNR, CDR2 FQNEAQ (reference sequence). CDR3 sequence (DNA): TGTGCCAGCAGCTTAAAGACGGGGGGCACTGAAGCTTTCTTT. Its translation: CASSLKTGGTEAFF.

The V gene is TRBV6-5, the J gene TRBJ1-3, with 10 bases fitting TRBD1. Per germline, CDR1 MNHEY and CDR2 SVGAGI. CDR3 length equals 15 residues. The V and J ends lost 5 bases and 4 bases, in that order; junction bases with no gene match: 5. CDR3 loop: CASSLDRGLGNTIYF. DNA of the CDR3: TGTGCCAGCAGTCTTGACAGGGGGCTCGGAAACACCATATATTTT.

This chain uses TRBV19 with TRBJ2-7; the match to TRBD2 covers 10 bases. Trimming cost V 3 bases and J 2 bases; bases outside gene matches: 4. The CDR3 runs to 15 residues. Germline CDR1 LNHDA, CDR2 SQIVND (reference sequence). The CDR3 spells CASSITTSGTYEQYF. CDR3 sequence (DNA): TGTGCCAGTAGTATTACAACTAGCGGGACCTACGAGCAGTACTTC.

This clone was found once. The rearrangement uses TRBV3-1 (or the pseudogene TRBV3-2) and TRBJ1-2, with 7 bases matching TRBD1. J gave up 6 bases and V 4 bases, and 8 bases lay outside the gene matches. Germline lookup yields CDR1 LGHDT and CDR2 YNNKEL (reference sequence). The CDR3 contains 14 residues. CDR3 residues: CASSRQGGGNGYTF. CDR3 bases: TGTGCCAGCAGCCGACAGGGAGGTGGGAATGGCTACACCTTC.

This chain connects TRBV5-1 to TRBJ2-3; D is unclear. The CDR3 consists of 14 residues. V was trimmed by 0 bases and J by 3 bases, leaving 8 bases between them. Germline loops: CDR1 SGHRS, CDR2 YFSETQ. DNA for the CDR3: TGCGCCAGCAGCTTGGGAGGTCGGACAGATACGCAGTATTTT. It is translated as CASSLGGRTDTQYF.

The chain links TRBV12-5 to TRBJ2-7, with 9 bases that match TRBD2. The CDR3 extends over 17 amino acids. From germline, CDR1 is LGHNT and CDR2 FRNRAP. The junction had 13 bases not matched to a gene; V was cut back by 7 bases and J by 0 bases. For the CDR3, the DNA is TGTGCTAGTGCCTTGGGGCGGGGGGGGATTTACTCCTACGAGCAGTACTTC. It specifies CASALGRGGIYSYEQYF.